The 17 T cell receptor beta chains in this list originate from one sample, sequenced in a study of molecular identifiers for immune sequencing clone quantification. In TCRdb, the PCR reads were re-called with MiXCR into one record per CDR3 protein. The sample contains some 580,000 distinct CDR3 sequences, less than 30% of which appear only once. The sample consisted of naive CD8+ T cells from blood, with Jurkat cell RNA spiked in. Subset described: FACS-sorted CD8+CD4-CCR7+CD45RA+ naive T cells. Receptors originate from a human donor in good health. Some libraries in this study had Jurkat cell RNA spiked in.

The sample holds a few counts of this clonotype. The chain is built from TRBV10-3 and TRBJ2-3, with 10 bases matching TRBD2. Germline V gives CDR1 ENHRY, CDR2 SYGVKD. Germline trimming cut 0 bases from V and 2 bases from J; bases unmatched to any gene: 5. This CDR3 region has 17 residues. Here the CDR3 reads CAISESSSGSLTDTQYF. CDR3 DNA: TGTGCCATCAGTGAGTCGTCTAGCGGGAGTCTCACAGATACGCAGTATTTT.

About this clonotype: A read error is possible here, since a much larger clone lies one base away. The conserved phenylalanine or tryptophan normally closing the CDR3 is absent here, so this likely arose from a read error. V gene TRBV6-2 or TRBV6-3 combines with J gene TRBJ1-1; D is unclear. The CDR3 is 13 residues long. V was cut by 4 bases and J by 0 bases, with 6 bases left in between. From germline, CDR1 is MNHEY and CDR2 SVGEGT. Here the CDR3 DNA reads TGTGCCAGCAGTTCCAAGATGAACACTGAAGCTTTCTCT. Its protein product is CASSSKMNTEAFS.

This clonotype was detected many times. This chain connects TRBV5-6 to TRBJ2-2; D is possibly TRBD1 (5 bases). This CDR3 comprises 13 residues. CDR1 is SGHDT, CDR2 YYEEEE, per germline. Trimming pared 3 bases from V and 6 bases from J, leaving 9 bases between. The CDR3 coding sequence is TGTGCCAGCAGCTCAGGGTTTTCCGGGGAGCTGTTTTTT. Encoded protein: CASSSGFSGELFF.

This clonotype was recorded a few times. The CDR3 loop is CATSDLPGTSGRGEQFF. As DNA, the CDR3 is TGTGCCACCAGTGATTTGCCGGGGACTAGCGGGAGGGGTGAGCAGTTCTTC. This chain joins TRBV24-1 and TRBJ2-1, with TRBD2 matching 16 bases. Germline CDR1 KGHDR, CDR2 SFDVKD. There are 17 residues in the CDR3. J was trimmed by 9 bases and V by 0 bases; bases with no gene match: 4.

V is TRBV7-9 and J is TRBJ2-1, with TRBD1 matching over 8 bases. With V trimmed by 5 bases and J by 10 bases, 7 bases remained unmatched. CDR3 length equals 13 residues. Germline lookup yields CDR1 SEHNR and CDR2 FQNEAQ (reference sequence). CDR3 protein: CASSSGQGGEQFF. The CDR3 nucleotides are TGTGCCAGCAGCAGCGGACAGGGCGGGGAGCAGTTCTTC.

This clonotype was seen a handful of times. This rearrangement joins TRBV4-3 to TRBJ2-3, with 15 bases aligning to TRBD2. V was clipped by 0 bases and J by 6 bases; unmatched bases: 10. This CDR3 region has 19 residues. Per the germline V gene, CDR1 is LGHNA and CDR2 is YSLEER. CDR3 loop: CASSQDRTSGGAVGDTQYF. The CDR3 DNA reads TGCGCCAGCAGCCAAGATCGGACTAGCGGGGGGGCAGTAGGTGATACGCAGTATTTT.

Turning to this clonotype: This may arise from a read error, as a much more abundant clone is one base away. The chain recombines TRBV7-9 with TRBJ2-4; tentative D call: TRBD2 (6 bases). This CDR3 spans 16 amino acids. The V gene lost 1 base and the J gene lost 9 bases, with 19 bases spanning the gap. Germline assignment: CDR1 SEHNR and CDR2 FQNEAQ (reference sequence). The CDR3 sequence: CASSLGVMMREAIQYF. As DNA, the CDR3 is TGTGCCAGCAGCTTAGGAGTCATGATGCGGGAAGCCATTCAGTACTTC. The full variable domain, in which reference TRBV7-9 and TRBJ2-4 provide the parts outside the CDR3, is DTGVSQNPRHKITKRGQNVTFRCDPISEHNRLYWYRQTLGQGPEFLTYFQNEAQLEKSRLLSDRFSAERPKGSFSTLEIQRTEQGDSAMYLCASSLGVMMREAIQYFGAGTRLSVL.

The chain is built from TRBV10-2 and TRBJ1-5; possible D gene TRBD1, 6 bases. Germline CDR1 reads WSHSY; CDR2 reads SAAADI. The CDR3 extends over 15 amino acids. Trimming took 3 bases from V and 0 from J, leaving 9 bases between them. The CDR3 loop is CASSDGGHSNQPQHF. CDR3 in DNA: TGCGCCAGCAGTGACGGGGGCCATAGCAATCAGCCCCAGCATTTT.

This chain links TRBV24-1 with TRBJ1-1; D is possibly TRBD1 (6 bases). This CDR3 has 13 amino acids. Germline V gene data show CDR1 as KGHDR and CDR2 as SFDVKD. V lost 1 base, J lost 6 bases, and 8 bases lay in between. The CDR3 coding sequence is TGTGCCACCAGTGATTTAAGGGGGGCTGAAGCTTTCTTT. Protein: CATSDLRGAEAFF.

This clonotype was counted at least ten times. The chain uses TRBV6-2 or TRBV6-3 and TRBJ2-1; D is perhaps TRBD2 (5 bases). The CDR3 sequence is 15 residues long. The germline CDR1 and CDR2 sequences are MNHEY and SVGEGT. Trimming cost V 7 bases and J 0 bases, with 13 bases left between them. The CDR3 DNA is TGTGCCAGCATCGACGGGGTAGTCTCCTACAATGAGCAGTTCTTC. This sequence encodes CASIDGVVSYNEQFF.

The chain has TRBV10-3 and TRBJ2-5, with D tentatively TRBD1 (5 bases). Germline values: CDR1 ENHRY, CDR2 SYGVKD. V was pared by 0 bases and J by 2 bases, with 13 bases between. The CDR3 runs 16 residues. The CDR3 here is CAISESKTELQETQYF. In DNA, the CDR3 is TGTGCCATCAGTGAGTCAAAGACAGAGCTACAAGAGACCCAGTACTTC.

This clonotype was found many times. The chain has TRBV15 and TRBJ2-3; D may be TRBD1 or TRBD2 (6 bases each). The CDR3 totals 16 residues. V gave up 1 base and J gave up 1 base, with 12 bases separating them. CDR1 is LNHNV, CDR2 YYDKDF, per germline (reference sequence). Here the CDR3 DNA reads TGTGCCACCAGCAGAGGGGGGGCAGGACGCACAGATACGCAGTATTTT. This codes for CATSRGGAGRTDTQYF.

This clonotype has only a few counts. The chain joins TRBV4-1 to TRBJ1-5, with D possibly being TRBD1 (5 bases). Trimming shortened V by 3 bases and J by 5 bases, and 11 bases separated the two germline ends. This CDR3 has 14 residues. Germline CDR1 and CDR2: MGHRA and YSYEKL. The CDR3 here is CASSQVMGDQPQHF. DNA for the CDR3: TGCGCCAGCAGCCAGGTAATGGGGGATCAGCCCCAGCATTTT.

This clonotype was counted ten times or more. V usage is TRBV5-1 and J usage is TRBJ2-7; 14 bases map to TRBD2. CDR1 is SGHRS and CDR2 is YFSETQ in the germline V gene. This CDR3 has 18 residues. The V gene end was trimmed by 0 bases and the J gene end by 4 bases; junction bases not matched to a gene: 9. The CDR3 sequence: CASSLATGTSGSFYEQYF. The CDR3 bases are TGCGCCAGCAGCTTGGCCACAGGGACTAGCGGGAGTTTTTACGAGCAGTACTTC.

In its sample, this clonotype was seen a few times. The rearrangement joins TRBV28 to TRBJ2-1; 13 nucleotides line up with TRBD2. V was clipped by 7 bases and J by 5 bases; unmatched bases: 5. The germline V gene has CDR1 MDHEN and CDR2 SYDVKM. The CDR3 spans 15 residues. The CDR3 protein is CASTIGTSGNNEQFF. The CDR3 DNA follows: TGTGCCAGCACCATAGGGACTAGCGGGAACAATGAGCAGTTCTTC. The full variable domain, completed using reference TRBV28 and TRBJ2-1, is DVKVTQSSRYLVKRTGEKVFLECVQDMDHENMFWYRQDPGLGLRLIYFSYDVKMKEKGDIPEGYSVSREKKERFSLILESASTNQTSMYLCASTIGTSGNNEQFFGPGTRLTVL.

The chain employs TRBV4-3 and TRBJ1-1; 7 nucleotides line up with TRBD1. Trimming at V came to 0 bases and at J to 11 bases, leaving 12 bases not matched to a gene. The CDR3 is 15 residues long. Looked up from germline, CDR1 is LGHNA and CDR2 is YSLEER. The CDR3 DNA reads TGCGCCAGCAGCCAAGATCCTTCGACAGGGATGTGGGCTTTCTTT. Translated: CASSQDPSTGMWAFF.

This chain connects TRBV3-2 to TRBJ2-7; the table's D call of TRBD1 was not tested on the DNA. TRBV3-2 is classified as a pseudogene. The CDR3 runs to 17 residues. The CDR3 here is CASSQDWGAVHLYEQYF. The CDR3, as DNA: TGTGCCAGCAGCCAAGATTGGGGGGCGGTCCACCTGTACGAGCAGTACTTC.